A selection of T cell receptor beta chains follows, all from one sample in a study of cytomegalovirus exposure and HLA in healthy donors. This table comes from immunoSEQ multiplex PCR, and its TCRdb copy is limited to in-frame clones, with some not included. The sample shows nearly 95,000 clones, approximately 75% of them seen only once. The specimen sequenced was PBMCs. Receptors were obtained from a woman aged 40 to 50 in good health and CMV-seronegative. The CDR3 runs from the conserved cysteine through the conserved F or W. The D gene is left open where the match is weak. Clone sizes are given selectively: once, few, many, or a class where the clone is expanded.

v_call: TRBV6-1
clone_size: -
j_call: TRBJ1-5
d_call: TRBD1
cdr3_aa: CASNSGTVSNQPQHF
cdr3_nt: TGTGCCAGCAACTCCGGGACAGTTAGCAATCAGCCCCAGCATTTT

v_call: TRBV29-1
clone_size: -
j_call: TRBJ2-5
d_call: TRBD1
cdr3_aa: CSVVNLTGASSQYF
cdr3_nt: TGCAGCGTCGTTAATTTAACAGGGGCCTCCTCCCAGTACTTC

v_call: TRBV7-2
clone_size: -
j_call: TRBJ1-3
d_call: TRBD1
cdr3_aa: CASRPPGTGGNTIYF
cdr3_nt: TGTGCCAGCAGACCACCCGGGACAGGTGGAAACACCATATATTTT

v_call: TRBV5-1
clone_size: -
j_call: TRBJ1-1
d_call: -
cdr3_aa: CASSLVAGAMNTEAFF
cdr3_nt: TGCGCCAGCAGCTTAGTGGCAGGGGCCATGAACACTGAAGCTTTCTTT

v_call: TRBV4-1
clone_size: -
j_call: TRBJ2-2
d_call: TRBD2
cdr3_aa: CASSQEGRGGTGELFF
cdr3_nt: TGCGCCAGCAGCCAAGAGGGGCGGGGGGGCACCGGGGAGCTGTTTTTT

v_call: TRBV9
clone_size: -
j_call: TRBJ1-1
d_call: -
cdr3_aa: CASSAAGEGNTEAFF
cdr3_nt: TGTGCCAGCAGCGCAGCCGGGGAGGGGAACACTGAAGCTTTCTTT

v_call: TRBV6-6
clone_size: -
j_call: TRBJ2-1
d_call: -
cdr3_aa: CASSTIGRGQVNEQFF
cdr3_nt: TGTGCCAGCAGTACCATCGGGAGGGGGCAAGTCAATGAGCAGTTCTTC

v_call: TRBV2
clone_size: -
j_call: TRBJ1-4
d_call: -
cdr3_aa: CASRADRAEKLFF
cdr3_nt: TGTGCCAGCAGGGCGGACAGAGCTGAAAAACTGTTTTTT

v_call: TRBV30
clone_size: -
j_call: TRBJ2-1
d_call: TRBD2
cdr3_aa: CAWSEGLADNEQFF
cdr3_nt: TGTGCCTGGAGTGAGGGACTAGCGGACAATGAGCAGTTCTTC

v_call: TRBV4-3
clone_size: few
j_call: TRBJ2-7
d_call: -
cdr3_aa: CASSQGSGGTYEQYF
cdr3_nt: TGCGCCAGCAGCCAAGGCAGCGGCGGTACCTACGAGCAGTACTTC

v_call: TRBV5-6
clone_size: few
j_call: TRBJ2-7
d_call: TRBD2
cdr3_aa: CASSLVGGRSSYEQYF
cdr3_nt: TGTGCCAGCAGCTTGGTGGGGGGGAGGAGCTCCTACGAGCAGTACTTC

v_call: TRBV7-9
clone_size: few
j_call: TRBJ1-1
d_call: TRBD1
cdr3_aa: CASRPFQGTGVTEAFF
cdr3_nt: TGTGCCAGCAGACCCTTCCAGGGGACAGGGGTGACTGAAGCTTTCTTT

v_call: TRBV7-2
clone_size: -
j_call: TRBJ2-7
d_call: -
cdr3_aa: CASSLHQAGYEQYF
cdr3_nt: TGTGCCAGCAGCTTACACCAGGCAGGTTACGAGCAGTACTTC

v_call: TRBV4-1
clone_size: -
j_call: TRBJ2-3
d_call: TRBD2
cdr3_aa: CASSRGLAGGTDTQYF
cdr3_nt: TGCGCCAGCAGCCGAGGCCTAGCGGGGGGCACAGATACGCAGTATTTT

v_call: TRBV6-5
clone_size: few
j_call: TRBJ1-4
d_call: -
cdr3_aa: CASSYGGRTVEKLFF
cdr3_nt: TGTGCCAGCAGTTACGGAGGCAGGACAGTTGAAAAACTGTTTTTT

v_call: TRBV25-1
clone_size: -
j_call: TRBJ2-1
d_call: TRBD1
cdr3_aa: CASTGTGVGSYNEQFF
cdr3_nt: TGTGCCAGCACCGGGACAGGGGTCGGGAGCTACAATGAGCAGTTCTTC

v_call: TRBV6-1
clone_size: medium-sized
j_call: TRBJ1-4
d_call: -
cdr3_aa: CASRRTAGGEKLFF
cdr3_nt: TGTGCCAGCAGGCGGACGGCGGGGGGTGAAAAACTGTTTTTT

v_call: TRBV5-1
clone_size: -
j_call: TRBJ1-4
d_call: TRBD1
cdr3_aa: CASSGGTGGRGELFF
cdr3_nt: TGCGCCAGCAGCGGAGGGACAGGGGGGAGAGGAGAACTGTTTTTT

v_call: TRBV9
clone_size: -
j_call: TRBJ2-1
d_call: -
cdr3_aa: CASSVDGTPDEQFF
cdr3_nt: TGTGCCAGCAGCGTAGACGGGACACCCGATGAGCAGTTCTTC

v_call: TRBV7-8
clone_size: -
j_call: TRBJ1-5
d_call: -
cdr3_aa: CASSLVAGSNQPQNF
cdr3_nt: TGTGCCAGCAGCTTAGTAGCGGGTAGCAATCAGCCCCAGAATTTT

v_call: TRBV18
clone_size: -
j_call: TRBJ1-2
d_call: TRBD1
cdr3_aa: CASSGQTDGYTF
cdr3_nt: TGTGCCAGCTCGGGACAGACCGATGGCTACACCTTC

v_call: TRBV11-1
clone_size: once
j_call: TRBJ1-2
d_call: TRBD1
cdr3_aa: CASSPGTGGDYGYTF
cdr3_nt: TGTGCCAGCAGCCCCGGGACAGGGGGCGACTATGGCTACACCTTC

v_call: TRBV4-3
clone_size: -
j_call: TRBJ2-7
d_call: TRBD1
cdr3_aa: CASSPTSGQGFSEQYF
cdr3_nt: TGCGCCAGCAGCCCCACATCTGGACAGGGATTCAGCGAGCAGTACTTC

v_call: TRBV30
clone_size: -
j_call: TRBJ1-2
d_call: TRBD1
cdr3_aa: CAWRPGQNYGYPF
cdr3_nt: TGTGCCTGGAGACCGGGACAGAACTATGGCTACCCCTTC

v_call: TRBV27
clone_size: once
j_call: TRBJ1-6
d_call: -
cdr3_aa: CASSYGIQGSSPLHF
cdr3_nt: TGTGCCAGCAGTTACGGGATACAGGGTAGTTCACCCCTCCACTTT

v_call: TRBV7-3
clone_size: -
j_call: TRBJ2-2
d_call: -
cdr3_aa: CASSPTGAGELFF
cdr3_nt: TGTGCCAGCAGCCCCACGGGGGCCGGGGAGCTGTTTTTT

v_call: TRBV6-1
clone_size: -
j_call: TRBJ2-1
d_call: TRBD1
cdr3_aa: CASSAGQGVYEQFF
cdr3_nt: TGTGCCAGCAGTGCTGGACAGGGGGTCTATGAGCAGTTCTTC

v_call: TRBV4-1
clone_size: -
j_call: TRBJ2-2
d_call: TRBD2
cdr3_aa: CASSHLGVRGGTGKLFF
cdr3_nt: TGCGCCAGCAGCCACTTGGGGGTCCGGGGGGGGACCGGGAAGCTGTTTTTT

v_call: TRBV28
clone_size: -
j_call: TRBJ1-1
d_call: TRBD1
cdr3_aa: CASSGPGTGTPFEAFF
cdr3_nt: TGTGCCAGCAGTGGCCCCGGGACAGGGACGCCCTTTGAAGCTTTCTTT

v_call: TRBV7-2
clone_size: -
j_call: TRBJ1-2
d_call: -
cdr3_aa: CASKDSNYGYTF
cdr3_nt: TGTGCCAGCAAAGACAGCAACTATGGCTACACCTTC

v_call: TRBV6-4
clone_size: few
j_call: TRBJ2-7
d_call: -
cdr3_aa: CASSDSEGNEQYF
cdr3_nt: TGTGCCAGCAGTGACTCGGAGGGTAACGAGCAGTACTTC

v_call: TRBV6-1
clone_size: -
j_call: TRBJ2-7
d_call: -
cdr3_aa: CASSEGAVRYEQYF
cdr3_nt: TGTGCCAGCAGTGAAGGGGCAGTAAGGTACGAGCAGTACTTC

v_call: TRBV11-2
clone_size: -
j_call: TRBJ1-1
d_call: TRBD1
cdr3_aa: CASSSTGRKGTEAFF
cdr3_nt: TGTGCCAGCAGCTCGACAGGGCGAAAGGGCACTGAAGCTTTCTTT

v_call: TRBV30
clone_size: -
j_call: TRBJ2-7
d_call: TRBD1
cdr3_aa: CAWREGTGGTYEQYF
cdr3_nt: TGTGCCTGGAGGGAAGGGACAGGGGGCACGTACGAGCAGTACTTC

v_call: TRBV4-1
clone_size: few
j_call: TRBJ1-1
d_call: -
cdr3_aa: CASSQDEVIMNTEAFF
cdr3_nt: TGCGCCAGCAGCCAAGATGAGGTAATCATGAACACTGAAGCTTTCTTT

v_call: TRBV5-4
clone_size: -
j_call: TRBJ2-3
d_call: -
cdr3_aa: CASSTRGGITDTQYF
cdr3_nt: TGTGCCAGCTCCACCAGGGGCGGAATCACAGATACGCAGTATTTT